This TCR beta chain is drawn from a study of identical twins. General study findings and limits: For zero-insertion analyses, partial confounding could come from invariant MAIT and iNKT cells.

A universal primer site was added by template switching, and unique molecular identifiers were carried by the cDNA. TCRdb redid the calling of the 5' RACE reads with MiXCR, one entry per CDR3 protein. The sample has 700,000 or so distinct CDR3 sequences, 8.5% to 9% seen once. Notes on this clonotype: Its antigen is still unknown.

V trimming: 3 bases; J trimming: 7 bases; junction bases outside the gene matches: 8. This CDR3 comprises 14 residues. The V gene's germline CDR1 is LGHDT and CDR2 YNNKEL (reference sequence). Healthy Caucasians made up all donors. The sample was also reused in another study, on yellow fever vaccine responses in identical twins.

The sequenced material came from PBMCs. The rearrangement uses TRBV3-1 and TRBJ1-1, with 7 bases identical to TRBD1. This receptor was taken from a woman younger than 35 in good health. Here the CDR3 DNA reads TGTGCCAGCAGCCACCACGACAGGGCTAATGAAGCTTTCTTT. It translates to CASSHHDRANEAFF.